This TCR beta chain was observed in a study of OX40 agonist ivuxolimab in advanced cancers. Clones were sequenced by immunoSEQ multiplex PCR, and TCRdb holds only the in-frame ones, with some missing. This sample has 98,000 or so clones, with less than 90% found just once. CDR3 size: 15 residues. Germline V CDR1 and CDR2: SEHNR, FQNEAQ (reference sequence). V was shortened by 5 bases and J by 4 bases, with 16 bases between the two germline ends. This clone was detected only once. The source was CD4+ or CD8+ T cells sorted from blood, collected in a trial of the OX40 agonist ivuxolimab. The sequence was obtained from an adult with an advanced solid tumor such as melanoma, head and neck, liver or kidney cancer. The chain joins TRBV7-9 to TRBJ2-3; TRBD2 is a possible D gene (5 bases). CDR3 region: CASSLRTLGADTQYF. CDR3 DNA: TGTGCCAGCAGCCTCAGGACTCTTGGGGCAGATACGCAGTATTTT.